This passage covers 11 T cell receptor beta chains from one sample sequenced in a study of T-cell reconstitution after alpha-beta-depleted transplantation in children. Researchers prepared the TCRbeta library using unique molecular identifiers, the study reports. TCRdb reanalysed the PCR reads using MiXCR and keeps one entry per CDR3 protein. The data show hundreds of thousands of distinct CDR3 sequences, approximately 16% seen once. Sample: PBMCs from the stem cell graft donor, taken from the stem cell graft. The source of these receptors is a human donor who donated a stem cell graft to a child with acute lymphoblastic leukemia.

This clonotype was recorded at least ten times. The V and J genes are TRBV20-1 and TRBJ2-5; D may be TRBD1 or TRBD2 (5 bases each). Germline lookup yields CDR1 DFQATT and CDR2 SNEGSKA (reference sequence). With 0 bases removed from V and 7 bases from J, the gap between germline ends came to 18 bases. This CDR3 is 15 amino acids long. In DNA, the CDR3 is TGCAGTGCTAGAGATCCGGGCGAGGGACCCGGGACCCAGTACTTC. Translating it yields CSARDPGEGPGTQYF.

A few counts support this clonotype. CDR3 in amino acids: CASSRGPTISQETQYF. DNA for the CDR3: TGTGCCAGCAGCCGGGGACCCACTATTTCCCAAGAGACCCAGTACTTC. The V gene is TRBV7-3, the J gene TRBJ2-5, with D perhaps matching TRBD1 or TRBD2 (5 bases each). Trimming removed 5 bases from V and 1 base from J, with 17 bases in between. The CDR3 extends over 16 amino acids. Germline loops: CDR1 SGHTA, CDR2 FQGTGA.

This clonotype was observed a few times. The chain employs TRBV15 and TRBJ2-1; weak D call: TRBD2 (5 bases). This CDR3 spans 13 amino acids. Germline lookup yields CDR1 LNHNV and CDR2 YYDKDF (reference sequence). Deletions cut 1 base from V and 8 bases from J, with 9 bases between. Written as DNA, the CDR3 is TGTGCCACCAGCAGAGGGGTAGCGCATGAGCAGTTCTTC. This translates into CATSRGVAHEQFF.

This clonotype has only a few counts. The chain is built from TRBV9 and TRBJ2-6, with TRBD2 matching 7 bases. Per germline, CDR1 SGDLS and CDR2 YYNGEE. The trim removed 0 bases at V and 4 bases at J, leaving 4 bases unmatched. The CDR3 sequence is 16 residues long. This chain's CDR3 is CASSVEGGSGANVLTF. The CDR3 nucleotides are TGTGCCAGCAGCGTAGAGGGAGGGTCCGGGGCCAACGTCCTGACTTTC.

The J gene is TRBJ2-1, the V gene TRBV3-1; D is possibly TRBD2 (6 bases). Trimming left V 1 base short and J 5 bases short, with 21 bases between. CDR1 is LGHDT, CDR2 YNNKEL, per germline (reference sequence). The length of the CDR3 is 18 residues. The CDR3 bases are TGTGCCAGCAGCCAAGTGGGGGAGGTTAGTCCATTTCACAATGAGCAGTTCTTC. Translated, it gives CASSQVGEVSPFHNEQFF.

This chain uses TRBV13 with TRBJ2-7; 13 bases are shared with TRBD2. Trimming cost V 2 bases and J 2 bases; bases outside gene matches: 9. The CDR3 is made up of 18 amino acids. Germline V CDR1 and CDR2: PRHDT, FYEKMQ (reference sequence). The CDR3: CASSLIPKTSGRAYEQYF. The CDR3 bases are TGTGCCAGCAGCTTAATCCCCAAAACTAGCGGGAGGGCCTACGAGCAGTACTTC.

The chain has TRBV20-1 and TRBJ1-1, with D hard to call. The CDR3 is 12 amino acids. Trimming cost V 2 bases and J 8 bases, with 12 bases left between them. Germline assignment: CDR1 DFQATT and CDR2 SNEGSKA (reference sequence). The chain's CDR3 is CSARSRSEEAFF. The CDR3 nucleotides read TGCAGTGCTAGATCGCGGAGCGAGGAAGCTTTCTTT.

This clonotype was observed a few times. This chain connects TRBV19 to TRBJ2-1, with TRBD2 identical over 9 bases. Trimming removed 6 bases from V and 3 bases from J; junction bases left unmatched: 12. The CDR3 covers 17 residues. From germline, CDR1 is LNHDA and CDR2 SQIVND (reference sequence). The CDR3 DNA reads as TGTGCCAGTAGCCGCCCTGGACTAGCGACCAGCTACAATGAGCAGTTCTTC. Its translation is CASSRPGLATSYNEQFF.

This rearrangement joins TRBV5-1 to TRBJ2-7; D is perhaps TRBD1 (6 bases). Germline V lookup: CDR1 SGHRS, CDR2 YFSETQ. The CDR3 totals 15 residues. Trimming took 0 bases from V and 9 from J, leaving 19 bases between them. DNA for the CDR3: TGCGCCAGCAGCTTGGTTCCGGGACACGGATCCGGGCAGTACTTC. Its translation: CASSLVPGHGSGQYF.

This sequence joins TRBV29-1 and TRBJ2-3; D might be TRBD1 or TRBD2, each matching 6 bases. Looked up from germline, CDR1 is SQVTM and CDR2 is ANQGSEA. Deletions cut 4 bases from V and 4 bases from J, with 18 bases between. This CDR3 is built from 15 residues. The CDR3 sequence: CSVGGGRKSPDTQYF. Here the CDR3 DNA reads TGCAGCGTTGGAGGGGGGCGCAAGTCCCCAGATACGCAGTATTTT.

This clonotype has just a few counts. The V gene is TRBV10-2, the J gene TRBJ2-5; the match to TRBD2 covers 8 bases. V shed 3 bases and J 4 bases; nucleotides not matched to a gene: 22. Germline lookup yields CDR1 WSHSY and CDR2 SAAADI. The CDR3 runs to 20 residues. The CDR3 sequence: CASSDPTRLSGRISGETQYF. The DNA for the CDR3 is TGCGCCAGCAGTGACCCCACTAGGCTCAGCGGGAGAATATCGGGAGAGACCCAGTACTTC.